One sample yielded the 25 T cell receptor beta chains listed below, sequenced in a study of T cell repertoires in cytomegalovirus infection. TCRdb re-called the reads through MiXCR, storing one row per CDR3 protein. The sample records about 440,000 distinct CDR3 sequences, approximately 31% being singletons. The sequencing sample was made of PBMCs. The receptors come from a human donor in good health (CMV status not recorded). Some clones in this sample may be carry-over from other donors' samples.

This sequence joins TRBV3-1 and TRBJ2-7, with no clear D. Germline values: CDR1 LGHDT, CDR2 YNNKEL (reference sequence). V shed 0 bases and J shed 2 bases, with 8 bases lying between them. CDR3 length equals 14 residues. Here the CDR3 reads CASSQESVAYEQYF. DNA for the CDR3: TGTGCCAGCAGCCAAGAATCGGTTGCCTACGAGCAGTACTTC.

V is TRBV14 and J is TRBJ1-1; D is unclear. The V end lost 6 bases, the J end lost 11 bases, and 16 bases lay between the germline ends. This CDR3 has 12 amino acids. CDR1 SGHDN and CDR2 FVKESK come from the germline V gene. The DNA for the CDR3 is TGTGCCAGCAGGGGTGGAGGATTGGAGGCTTTCTTT. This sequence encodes CASRGGGLEAFF.

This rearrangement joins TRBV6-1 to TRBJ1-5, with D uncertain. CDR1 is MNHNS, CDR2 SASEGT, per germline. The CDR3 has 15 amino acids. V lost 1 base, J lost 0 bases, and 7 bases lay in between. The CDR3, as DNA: TGTGCCAGCAGTGAAGACGGTAATAGCAATCAGCCCCAGCATTTT. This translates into CASSEDGNSNQPQHF.

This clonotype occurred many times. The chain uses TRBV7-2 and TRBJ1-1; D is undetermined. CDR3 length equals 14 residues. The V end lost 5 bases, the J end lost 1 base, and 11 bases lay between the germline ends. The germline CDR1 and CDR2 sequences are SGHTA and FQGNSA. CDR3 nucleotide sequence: TGTGCCAGCAGCCAAAGAATGGGGAACACTGAAGCTTTCTTT. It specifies CASSQRMGNTEAFF.

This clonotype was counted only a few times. The CDR3 loop reads CASSPKAGGNTIYF. CDR3 DNA: TGTGCCAGCAGCCCCAAGGCGGGGGGAAACACCATATATTTT. The chain carries TRBV7-2 and TRBJ1-3; D remains unclear. Germline assignment: CDR1 SGHTA and CDR2 FQGNSA. Trimming left V 5 bases short and J 4 bases short, with 12 bases between. CDR3 size: 14 residues.

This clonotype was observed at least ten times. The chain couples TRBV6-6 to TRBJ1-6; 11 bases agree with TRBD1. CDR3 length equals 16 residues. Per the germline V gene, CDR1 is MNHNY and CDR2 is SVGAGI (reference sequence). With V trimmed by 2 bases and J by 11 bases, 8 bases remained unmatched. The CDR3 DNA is TGTGCCAGCAGTTACATTGCCGGGACAGGGGGGACACCCCTCCACTTT. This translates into CASSYIAGTGGTPLHF.

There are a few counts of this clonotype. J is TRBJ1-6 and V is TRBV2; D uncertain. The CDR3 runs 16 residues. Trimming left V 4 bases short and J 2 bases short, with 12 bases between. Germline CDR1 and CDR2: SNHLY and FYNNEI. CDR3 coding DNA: TGTGCCAGCAGTGTCGGGGAGCGGACCTATAATTCACCCCTCCACTTT. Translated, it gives CASSVGERTYNSPLHF.

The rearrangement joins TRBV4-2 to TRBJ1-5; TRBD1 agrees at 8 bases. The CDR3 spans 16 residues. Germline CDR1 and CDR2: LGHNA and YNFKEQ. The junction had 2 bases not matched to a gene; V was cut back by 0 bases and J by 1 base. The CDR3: CASSQEDRGSNQPQHF. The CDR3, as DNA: TGTGCCAGCAGCCAAGAAGACAGGGGAAGCAATCAGCCCCAGCATTTT.

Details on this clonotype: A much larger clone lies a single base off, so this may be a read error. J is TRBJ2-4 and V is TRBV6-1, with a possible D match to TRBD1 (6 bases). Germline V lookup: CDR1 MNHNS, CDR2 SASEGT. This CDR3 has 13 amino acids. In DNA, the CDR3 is TGTGCCAGCAGTTTGGGGGCCAAAAACAGTCAGTACTTC. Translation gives CASSLGAKNSQYF.

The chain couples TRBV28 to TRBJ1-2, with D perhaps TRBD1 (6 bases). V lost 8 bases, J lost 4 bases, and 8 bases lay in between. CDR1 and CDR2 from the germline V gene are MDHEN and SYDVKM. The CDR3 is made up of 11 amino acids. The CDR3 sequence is CASVGAYGYTF. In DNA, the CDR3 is TGTGCCAGCGTGGGGGCCTATGGCTACACCTTC.

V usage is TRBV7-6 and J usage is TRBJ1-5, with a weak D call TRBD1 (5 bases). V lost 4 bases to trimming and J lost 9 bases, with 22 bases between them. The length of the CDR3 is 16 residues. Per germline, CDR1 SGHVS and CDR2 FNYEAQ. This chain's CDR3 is CASSSVGHAAGGPQHF. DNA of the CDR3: TGTGCCAGCAGCTCTGTAGGTCACGCGGCGGGGGGGCCCCAGCATTTT.

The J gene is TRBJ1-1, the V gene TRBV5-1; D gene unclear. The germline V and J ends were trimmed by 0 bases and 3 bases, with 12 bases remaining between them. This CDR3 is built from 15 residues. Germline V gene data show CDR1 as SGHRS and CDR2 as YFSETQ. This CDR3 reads CASSLGAPLDTEAFF. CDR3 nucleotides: TGCGCCAGCAGCTTGGGGGCCCCCTTGGACACTGAAGCTTTCTTT.

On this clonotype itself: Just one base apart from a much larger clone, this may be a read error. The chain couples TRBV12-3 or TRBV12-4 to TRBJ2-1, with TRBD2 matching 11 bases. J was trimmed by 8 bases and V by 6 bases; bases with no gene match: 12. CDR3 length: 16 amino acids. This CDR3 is CASSTLAGGITYEQFF. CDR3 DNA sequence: TGTGCCAGCAGCACATTAGCGGGGGGGATTACATATGAGCAGTTCTTC.

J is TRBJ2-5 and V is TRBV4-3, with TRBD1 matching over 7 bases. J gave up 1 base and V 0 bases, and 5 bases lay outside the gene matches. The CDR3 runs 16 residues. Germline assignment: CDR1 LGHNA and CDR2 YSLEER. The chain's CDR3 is CASSQDVGQAQETQYF. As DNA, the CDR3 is TGCGCCAGCAGCCAAGATGTAGGACAGGCCCAAGAGACCCAGTACTTC.

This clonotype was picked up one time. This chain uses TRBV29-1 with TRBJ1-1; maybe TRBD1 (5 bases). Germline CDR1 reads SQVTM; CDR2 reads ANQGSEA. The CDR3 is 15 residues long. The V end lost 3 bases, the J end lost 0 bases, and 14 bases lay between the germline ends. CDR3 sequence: CSVDWAGRMNTEAFF. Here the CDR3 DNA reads TGCAGCGTTGATTGGGCGGGACGCATGAACACTGAAGCTTTCTTT. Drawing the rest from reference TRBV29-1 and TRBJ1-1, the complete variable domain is SAVISQKPSRDICQRGTSLTIQCQVDSQVTMMFWYRQQPGQSLTLIATANQGSEATYESGFVIDKFPISRPNLTFSTLTVSNMSPEDSSIYLCSVDWAGRMNTEAFFGQGTRLTVV.

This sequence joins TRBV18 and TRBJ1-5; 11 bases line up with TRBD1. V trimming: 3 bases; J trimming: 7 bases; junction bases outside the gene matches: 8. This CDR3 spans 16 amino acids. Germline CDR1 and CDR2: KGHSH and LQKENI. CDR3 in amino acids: CASSPGQGATGQPQHF. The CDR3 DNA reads TGTGCCAGCTCACCTGGACAGGGGGCCACTGGGCAGCCCCAGCATTTT.

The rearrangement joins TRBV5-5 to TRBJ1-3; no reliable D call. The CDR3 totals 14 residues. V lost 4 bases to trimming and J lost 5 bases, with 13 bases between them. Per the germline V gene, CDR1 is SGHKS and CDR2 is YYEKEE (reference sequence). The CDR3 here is CASSVTERRNTIYF. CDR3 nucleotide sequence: TGTGCCAGCAGCGTAACAGAACGGAGAAACACCATATATTTT.

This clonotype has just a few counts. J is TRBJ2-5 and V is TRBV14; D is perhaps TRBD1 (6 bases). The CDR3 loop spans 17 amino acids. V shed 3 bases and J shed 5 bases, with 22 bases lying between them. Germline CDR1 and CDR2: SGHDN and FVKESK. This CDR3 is CASSQRMTGGSTETQYF. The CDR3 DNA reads TGTGCCAGCAGCCAGCGTATGACAGGAGGTAGCACGGAGACCCAGTACTTC.

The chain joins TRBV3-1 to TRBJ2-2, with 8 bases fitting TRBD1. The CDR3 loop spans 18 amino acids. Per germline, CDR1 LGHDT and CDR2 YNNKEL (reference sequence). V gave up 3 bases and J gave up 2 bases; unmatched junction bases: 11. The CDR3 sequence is CASSHSPLGQVNTGELFF. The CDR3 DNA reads TGTGCCAGCAGCCACTCTCCGTTGGGACAGGTCAACACCGGGGAGCTGTTTTTT.

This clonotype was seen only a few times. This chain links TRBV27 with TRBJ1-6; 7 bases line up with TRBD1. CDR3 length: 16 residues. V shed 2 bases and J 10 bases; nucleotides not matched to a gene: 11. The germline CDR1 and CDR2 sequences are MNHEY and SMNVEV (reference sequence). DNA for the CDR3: TGTGCCAGCAGTTTAGCGACAGGGACCCTATCCTCACCCCTCCACTTT. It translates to CASSLATGTLSSPLHF.

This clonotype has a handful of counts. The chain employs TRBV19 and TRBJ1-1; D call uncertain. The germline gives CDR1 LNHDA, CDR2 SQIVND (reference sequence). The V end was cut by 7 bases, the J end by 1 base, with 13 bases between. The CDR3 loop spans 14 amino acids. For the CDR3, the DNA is TGTGCCAGTACCGCGGGTTGGAGGAACACTGAAGCTTTCTTT. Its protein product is CASTAGWRNTEAFF.

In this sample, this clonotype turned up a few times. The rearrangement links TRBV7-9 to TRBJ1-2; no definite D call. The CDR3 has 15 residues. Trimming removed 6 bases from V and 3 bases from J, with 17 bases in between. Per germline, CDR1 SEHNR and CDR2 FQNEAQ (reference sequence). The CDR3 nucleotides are TGTGCCAGCAGAGCTGCCGGGCTTACAGACTATGGCTACACCTTC. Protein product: CASRAAGLTDYGYTF.

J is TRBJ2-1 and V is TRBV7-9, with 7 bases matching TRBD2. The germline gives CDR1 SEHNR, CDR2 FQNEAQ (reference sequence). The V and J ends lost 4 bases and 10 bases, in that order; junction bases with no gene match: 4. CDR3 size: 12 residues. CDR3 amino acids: CASSSVLAEQFF. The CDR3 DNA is TGTGCCAGCAGCTCCGTACTAGCGGAGCAGTTCTTC.

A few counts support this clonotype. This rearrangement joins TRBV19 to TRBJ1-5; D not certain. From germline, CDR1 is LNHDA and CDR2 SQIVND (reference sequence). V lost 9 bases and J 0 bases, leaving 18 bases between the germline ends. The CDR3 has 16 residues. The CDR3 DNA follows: TGTGCCAGCCCTCTCGGGCCAGCCCATAGCAATCAGCCCCAGCATTTT. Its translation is CASPLGPAHSNQPQHF.

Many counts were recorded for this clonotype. CDR3 sequence: CASSLFSTDTQYF. CDR3 nucleotides: TGTGCCAGCAGCTTGTTTAGCACAGATACGCAGTATTTT. V is TRBV7-2 and J is TRBJ2-3; D unclear. V lost 3 bases and J 0 bases, leaving 4 bases between the germline ends. This CDR3 contains 13 residues. Per germline, CDR1 SGHTA and CDR2 FQGNSA.